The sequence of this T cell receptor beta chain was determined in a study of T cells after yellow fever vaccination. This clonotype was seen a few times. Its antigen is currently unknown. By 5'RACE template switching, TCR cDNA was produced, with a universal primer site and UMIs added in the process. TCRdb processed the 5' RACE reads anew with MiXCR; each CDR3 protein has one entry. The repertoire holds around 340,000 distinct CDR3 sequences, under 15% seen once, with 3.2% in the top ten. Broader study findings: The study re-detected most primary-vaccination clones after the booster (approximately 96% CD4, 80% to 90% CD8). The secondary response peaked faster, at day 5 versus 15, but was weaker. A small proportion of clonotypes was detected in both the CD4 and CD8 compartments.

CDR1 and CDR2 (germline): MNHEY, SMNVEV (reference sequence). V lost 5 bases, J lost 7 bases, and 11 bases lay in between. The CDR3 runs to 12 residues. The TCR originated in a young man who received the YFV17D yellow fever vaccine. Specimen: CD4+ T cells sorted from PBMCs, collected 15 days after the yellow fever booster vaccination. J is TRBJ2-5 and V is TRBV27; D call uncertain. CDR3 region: CASSPSAGTQYF. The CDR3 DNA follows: TGTGCCAGCAGTCCTTCGGCAGGGACCCAGTACTTC.